This TCR beta chain was captured in a study of immune characterization of retroperitoneal liposarcoma. This CDR3 contains 15 residues. Germline V gives CDR1 MDHEN, CDR2 SYDVKM. V dropped 7 bases and J dropped 1; count of bases not matched to a gene: 8. TCRdb reprocessed the PCR reads via MiXCR and lists one record per CDR3 protein. The sample gives about 10,000 distinct CDR3 sequences, 27% of which show up once; approximately 9.1% is in the top ten. The chain couples TRBV28 to TRBJ2-7; 9 bases line up with TRBD2. The TCR was taken from a female donor with retroperitoneal liposarcoma. Sequenced input: tumor tissue. CDR3 amino acids: CASKSRSGRSYEQYF. In nucleotides, the CDR3 is TGTGCCAGCAAGAGTAGAAGCGGGAGGTCCTACGAGCAGTACTTC.